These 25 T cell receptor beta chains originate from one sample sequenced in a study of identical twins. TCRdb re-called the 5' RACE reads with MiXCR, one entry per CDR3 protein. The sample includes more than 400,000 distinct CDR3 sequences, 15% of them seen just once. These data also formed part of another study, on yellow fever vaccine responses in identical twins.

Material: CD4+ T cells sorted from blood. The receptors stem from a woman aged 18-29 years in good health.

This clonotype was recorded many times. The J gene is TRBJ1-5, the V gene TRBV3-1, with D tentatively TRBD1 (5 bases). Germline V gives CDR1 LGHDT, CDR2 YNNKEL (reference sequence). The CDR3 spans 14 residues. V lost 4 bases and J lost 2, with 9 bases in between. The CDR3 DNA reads TGTGCCAGCAGCCCCTCGGGGGGCAATCAGCCCCAGCATTTT. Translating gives CASSPSGGNQPQHF.

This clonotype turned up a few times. The CDR3 DNA follows: TGTGCCAGCAGTTACGCACTAGTTAACGGGGAGCTGTTTTTT. Protein: CASSYALVNGELFF. The J gene is TRBJ2-2, the V gene TRBV6-5, with D possibly matching TRBD2 (5 bases). The CDR3 covers 14 residues. Germline V lookup: CDR1 MNHEY, CDR2 SVGAGI. V dropped 2 bases and J dropped 7 bases, with 11 bases sitting between them.

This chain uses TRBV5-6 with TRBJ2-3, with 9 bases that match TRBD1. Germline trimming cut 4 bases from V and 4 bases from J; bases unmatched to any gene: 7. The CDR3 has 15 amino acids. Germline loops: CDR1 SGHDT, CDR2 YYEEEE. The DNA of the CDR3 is TGTGCCAGCAGCCGAGGGGACAGGGATTCAGATACGCAGTATTTT. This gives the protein CASSRGDRDSDTQYF.

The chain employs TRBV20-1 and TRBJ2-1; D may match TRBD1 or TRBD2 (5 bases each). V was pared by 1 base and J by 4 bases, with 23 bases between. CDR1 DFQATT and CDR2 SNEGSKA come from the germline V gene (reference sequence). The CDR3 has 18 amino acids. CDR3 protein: CSARGPSRRGNRYNEQFF. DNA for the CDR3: TGCAGTGCTAGAGGCCCCTCCCGCCGGGGCAATAGATACAATGAGCAGTTCTTC.

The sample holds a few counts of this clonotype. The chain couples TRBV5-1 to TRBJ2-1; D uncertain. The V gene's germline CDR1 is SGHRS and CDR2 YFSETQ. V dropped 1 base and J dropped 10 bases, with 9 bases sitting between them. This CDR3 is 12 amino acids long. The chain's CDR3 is CASSLTTLEQFF. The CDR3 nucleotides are TGCGCCAGCAGCTTGACCACCCTGGAGCAGTTCTTC.

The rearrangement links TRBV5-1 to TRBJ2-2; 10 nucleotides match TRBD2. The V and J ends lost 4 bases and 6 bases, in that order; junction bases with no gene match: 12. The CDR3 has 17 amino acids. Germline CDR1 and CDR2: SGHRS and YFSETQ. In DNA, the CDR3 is TGCGCCAGCAGCCCGGTGGTAGCGGGAGGATTTTCCGGGGAGCTGTTTTTT. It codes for CASSPVVAGGFSGELFF.

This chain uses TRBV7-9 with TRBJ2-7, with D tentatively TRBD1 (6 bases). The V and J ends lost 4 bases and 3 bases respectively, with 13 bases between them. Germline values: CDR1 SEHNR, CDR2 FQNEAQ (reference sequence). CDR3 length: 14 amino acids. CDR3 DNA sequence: TGTGCCAGCAGCTCGGACAGCGTTAGCTACGAGCAGTACGTC. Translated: CASSSDSVSYEQYV.

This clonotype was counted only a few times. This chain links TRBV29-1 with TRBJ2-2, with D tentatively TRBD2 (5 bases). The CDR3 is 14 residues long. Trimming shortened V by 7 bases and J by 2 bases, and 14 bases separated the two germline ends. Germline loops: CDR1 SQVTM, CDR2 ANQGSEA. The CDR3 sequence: CSAGRGLNTGELFF. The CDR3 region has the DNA TGCAGCGCTGGGAGAGGTTTAAACACCGGGGAGCTGTTTTTT.

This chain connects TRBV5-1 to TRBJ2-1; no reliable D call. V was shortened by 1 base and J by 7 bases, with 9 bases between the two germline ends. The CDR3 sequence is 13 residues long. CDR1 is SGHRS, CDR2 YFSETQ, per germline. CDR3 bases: TGCGCCAGCAGCTTGCGGGTTAGGAATGAGCAGTTCTTC. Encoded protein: CASSLRVRNEQFF.

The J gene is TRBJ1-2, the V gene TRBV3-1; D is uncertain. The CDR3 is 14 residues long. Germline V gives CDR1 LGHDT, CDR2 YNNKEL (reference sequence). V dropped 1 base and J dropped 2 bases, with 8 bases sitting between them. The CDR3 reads CASSQGAANYGYTF. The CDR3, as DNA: TGTGCCAGCAGCCAAGGGGCAGCAAACTATGGCTACACCTTC.

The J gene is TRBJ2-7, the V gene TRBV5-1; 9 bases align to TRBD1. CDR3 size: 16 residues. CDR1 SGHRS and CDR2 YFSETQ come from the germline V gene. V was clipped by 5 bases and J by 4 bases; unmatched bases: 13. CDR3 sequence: CASSLNRDRVTYEQYF. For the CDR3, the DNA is TGCGCCAGCAGTCTCAACCGGGACAGGGTGACTTACGAGCAGTACTTC. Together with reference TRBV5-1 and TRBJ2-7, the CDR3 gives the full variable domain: KAGVTQTPRYLIKTRGQQVTLSCSPISGHRSVSWYQQTPGQGLQFLFEYFSETQRNKGNFPGRFSGRQFSNSRSEMNVSTLELGDSALYLCASSLNRDRVTYEQYFGPGTRLTVT.

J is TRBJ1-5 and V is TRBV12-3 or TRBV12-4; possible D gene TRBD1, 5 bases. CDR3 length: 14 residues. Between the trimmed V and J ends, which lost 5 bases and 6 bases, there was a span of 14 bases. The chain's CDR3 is CASSTRETGQPQHF. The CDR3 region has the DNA TGTGCCAGCAGTACCAGGGAGACGGGTCAGCCCCAGCATTTT.

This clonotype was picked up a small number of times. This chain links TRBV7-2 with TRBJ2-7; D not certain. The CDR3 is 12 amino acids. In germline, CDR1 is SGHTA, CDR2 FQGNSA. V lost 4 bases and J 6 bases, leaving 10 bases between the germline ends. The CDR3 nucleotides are TGTGCCAGCAGCTCGTCCTGGGTCGAGCAGTACTTC. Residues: CASSSSWVEQYF.

Here the CDR3 reads CASREFPSFANTGELFF. The CDR3 nucleotides read TGTGCCAGCAGGGAGTTTCCCTCTTTCGCGAACACCGGGGAGCTGTTTTTT. The chain joins TRBV6-1 to TRBJ2-2, with D uncertain. The germline V gene encodes CDR1 MNHNS and CDR2 SASEGT. The CDR3 contains 17 residues. The ends were cut back, 6 bases at V and 0 bases at J, with 17 bases in the middle.

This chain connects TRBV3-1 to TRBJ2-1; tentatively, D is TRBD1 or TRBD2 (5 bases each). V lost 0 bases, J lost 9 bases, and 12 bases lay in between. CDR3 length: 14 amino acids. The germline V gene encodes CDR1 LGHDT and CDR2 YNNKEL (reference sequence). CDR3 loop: CASSQDGGNREQFF. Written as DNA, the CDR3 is TGTGCCAGCAGCCAAGATGGGGGAAACCGTGAGCAGTTCTTC.

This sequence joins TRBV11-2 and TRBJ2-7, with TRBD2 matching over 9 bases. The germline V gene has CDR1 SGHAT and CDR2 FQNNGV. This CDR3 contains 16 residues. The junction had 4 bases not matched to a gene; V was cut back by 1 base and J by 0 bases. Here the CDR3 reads CASSLGLAARSYEQYF. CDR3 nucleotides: TGTGCCAGCAGCTTAGGACTAGCGGCCCGCTCCTACGAGCAGTACTTC.

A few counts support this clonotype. For the CDR3, the DNA is TGTGCCAGCAGCTTAGTTGGGACTAGCGTCTACGAGCAGTACGTC. It yields the protein CASSLVGTSVYEQYV. V gene TRBV7-2 combines with J gene TRBJ2-7, with 10 positions matching TRBD2. Germline V gene sequence: CDR1 SGHTA, CDR2 FQGNSA. V was clipped by 1 base and J by 3 bases; unmatched bases: 3. There are 15 residues in the CDR3.

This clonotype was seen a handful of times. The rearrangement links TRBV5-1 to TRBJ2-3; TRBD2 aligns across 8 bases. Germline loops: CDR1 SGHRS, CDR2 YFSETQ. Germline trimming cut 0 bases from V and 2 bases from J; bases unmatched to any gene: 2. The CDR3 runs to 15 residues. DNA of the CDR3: TGCGCCAGCAGCTTGGTACTAGCGGACACAGATACGCAGTATTTT. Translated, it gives CASSLVLADTDTQYF.

CDR3 sequence reads: CASSLMSEQFF. Here the CDR3 DNA reads TGTGCCAGCAGTCTTATGAGCGAGCAGTTCTTC. The chain uses TRBV6-6 and TRBJ2-1; no definite D call. Germline lookup yields CDR1 MNHNY and CDR2 SVGAGI (reference sequence). V lost 5 bases, J lost 10 bases, and 9 bases lay in between. The CDR3 covers 11 residues.

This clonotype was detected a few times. In nucleotides, the CDR3 is TGCAGTGCTGCCGGGAGGCAGCGGGGGGGCGGGGCAGATACGCAGTATTTT. Protein sequence: CSAAGRQRGGGADTQYF. This rearrangement joins TRBV20-1 to TRBJ2-3; 10 bases agree with TRBD2. CDR1 is DFQATT, CDR2 SNEGSKA, per germline (reference sequence). The V and J ends lost 5 bases and 4 bases, in that order; junction bases with no gene match: 15. This CDR3 region has 17 residues.

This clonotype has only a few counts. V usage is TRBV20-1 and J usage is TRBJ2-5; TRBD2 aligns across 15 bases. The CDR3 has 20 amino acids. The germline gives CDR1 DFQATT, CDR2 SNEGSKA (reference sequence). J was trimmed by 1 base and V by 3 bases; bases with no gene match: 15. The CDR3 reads CSARGTGTSGRRRFQETQYF. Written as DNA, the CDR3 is TGCAGTGCTAGGGGAACCGGGACTAGCGGGAGGAGGCGTTTCCAAGAGACCCAGTACTTC.

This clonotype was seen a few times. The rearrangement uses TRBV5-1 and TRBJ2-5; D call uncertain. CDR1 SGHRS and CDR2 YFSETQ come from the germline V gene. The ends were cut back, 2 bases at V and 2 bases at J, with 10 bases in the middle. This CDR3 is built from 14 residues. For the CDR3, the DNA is TGCGCCAGCAGCTTCCGCCAGGCACAAGAGACCCAGTACTTC. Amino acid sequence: CASSFRQAQETQYF.

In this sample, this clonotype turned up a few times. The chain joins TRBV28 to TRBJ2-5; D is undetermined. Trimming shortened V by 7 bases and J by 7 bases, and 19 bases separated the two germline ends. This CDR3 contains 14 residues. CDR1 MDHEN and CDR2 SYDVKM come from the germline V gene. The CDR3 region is CASNGSGGLATQYF. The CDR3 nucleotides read TGTGCCAGCAACGGATCGGGTGGCTTAGCGACCCAGTACTTC.

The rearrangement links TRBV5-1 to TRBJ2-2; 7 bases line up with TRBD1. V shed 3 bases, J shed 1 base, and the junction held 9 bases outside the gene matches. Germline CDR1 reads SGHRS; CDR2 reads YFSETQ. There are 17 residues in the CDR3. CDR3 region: CASSSSSGTVNTGELFF. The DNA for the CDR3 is TGCGCCAGCAGCTCAAGCTCAGGGACAGTGAACACCGGGGAGCTGTTTTTT.

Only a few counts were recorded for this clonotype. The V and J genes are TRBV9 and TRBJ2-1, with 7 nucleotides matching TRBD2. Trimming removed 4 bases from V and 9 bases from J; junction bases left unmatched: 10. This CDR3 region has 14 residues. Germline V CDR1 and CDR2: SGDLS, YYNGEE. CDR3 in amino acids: CASSPPGGRAEQFF. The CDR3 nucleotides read TGTGCCAGCAGCCCTCCCGGCGGGAGAGCTGAGCAGTTCTTC.